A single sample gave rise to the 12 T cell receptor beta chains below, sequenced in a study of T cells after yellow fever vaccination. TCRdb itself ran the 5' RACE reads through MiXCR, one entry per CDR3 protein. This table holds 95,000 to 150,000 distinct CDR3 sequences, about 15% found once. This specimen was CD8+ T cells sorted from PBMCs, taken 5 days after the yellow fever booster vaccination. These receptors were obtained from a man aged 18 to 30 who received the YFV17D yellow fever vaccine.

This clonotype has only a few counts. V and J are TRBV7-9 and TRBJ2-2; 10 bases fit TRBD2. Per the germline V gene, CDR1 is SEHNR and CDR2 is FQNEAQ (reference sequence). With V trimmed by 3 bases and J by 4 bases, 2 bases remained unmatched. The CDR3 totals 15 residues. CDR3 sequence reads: CASSFGTSATGELFF. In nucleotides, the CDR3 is TGTGCCAGCAGCTTCGGGACTAGCGCCACCGGGGAGCTGTTTTTT. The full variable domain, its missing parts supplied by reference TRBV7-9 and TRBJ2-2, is DTGVSQNPRHKITKRGQNVTFRCDPISEHNRLYWYRQTLGQGPEFLTYFQNEAQLEKSRLLSDRFSAERPKGSFSTLEIQRTEQGDSAMYLCASSFGTSATGELFFGEGSRLTVL.

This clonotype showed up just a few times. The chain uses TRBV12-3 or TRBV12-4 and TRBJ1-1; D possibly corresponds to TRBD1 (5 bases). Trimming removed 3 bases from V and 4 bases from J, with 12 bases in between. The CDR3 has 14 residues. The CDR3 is CASSFRVSTTEAFF. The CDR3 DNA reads TGTGCCAGCAGTTTCAGGGTATCGACCACTGAAGCTTTCTTT.

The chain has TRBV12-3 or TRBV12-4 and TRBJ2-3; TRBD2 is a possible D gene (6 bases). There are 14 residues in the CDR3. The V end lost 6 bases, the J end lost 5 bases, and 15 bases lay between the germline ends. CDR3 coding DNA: TGTGCCAGCAGCTACATGGGACTGGGAGATACGCAGTATTTT. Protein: CASSYMGLGDTQYF.

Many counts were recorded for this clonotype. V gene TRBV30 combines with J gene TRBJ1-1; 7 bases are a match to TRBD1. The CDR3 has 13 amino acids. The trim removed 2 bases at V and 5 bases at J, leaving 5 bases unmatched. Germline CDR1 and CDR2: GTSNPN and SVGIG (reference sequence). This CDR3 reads CAWSKARGTEAFF. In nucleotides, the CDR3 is TGTGCCTGGAGTAAGGCCAGGGGGACTGAAGCTTTCTTT. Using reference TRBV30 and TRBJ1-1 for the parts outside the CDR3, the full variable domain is SQTIHQWPATLVQPVGSPLSLECTVEGTSNPNLYWYRQAAGRGLQLLFYSVGIGQISSEVPQNLSASRPQDRQFILSSKKLLLSDSGFYLCAWSKARGTEAFFGQGTRLTVV.

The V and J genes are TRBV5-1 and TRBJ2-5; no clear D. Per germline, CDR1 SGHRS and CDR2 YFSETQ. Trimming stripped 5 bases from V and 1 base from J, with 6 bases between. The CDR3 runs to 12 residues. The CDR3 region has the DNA TGCGCCAGCAGGGTGGCCCAAGAGACCCAGTACTTC. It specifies CASRVAQETQYF.

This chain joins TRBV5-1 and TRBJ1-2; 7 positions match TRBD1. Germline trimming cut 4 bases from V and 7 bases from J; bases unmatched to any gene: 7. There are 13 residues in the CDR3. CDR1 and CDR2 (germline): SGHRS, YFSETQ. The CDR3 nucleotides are TGCGCCAGCAGCCACAGGGGTTCGGTTGGCTACACCTTC. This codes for CASSHRGSVGYTF.

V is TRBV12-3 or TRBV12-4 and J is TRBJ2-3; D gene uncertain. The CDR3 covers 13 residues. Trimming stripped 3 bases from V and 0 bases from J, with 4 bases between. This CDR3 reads CASSLSSTDTQYF. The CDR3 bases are TGTGCCAGCAGTTTGAGCAGCACAGATACGCAGTATTTT.

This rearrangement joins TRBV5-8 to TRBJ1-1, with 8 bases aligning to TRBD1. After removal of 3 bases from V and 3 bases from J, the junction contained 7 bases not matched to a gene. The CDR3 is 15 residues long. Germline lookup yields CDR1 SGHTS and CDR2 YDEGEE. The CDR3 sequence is CASSSGTGSHTEAFF. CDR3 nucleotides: TGTGCCAGCAGCTCCGGGACAGGATCTCACACTGAAGCTTTCTTT.

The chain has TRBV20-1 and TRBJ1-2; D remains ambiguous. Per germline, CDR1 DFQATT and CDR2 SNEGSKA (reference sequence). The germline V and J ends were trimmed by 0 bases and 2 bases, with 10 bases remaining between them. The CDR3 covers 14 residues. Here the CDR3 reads CSARDEGQNYGYTF. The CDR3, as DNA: TGCAGTGCTAGAGATGAAGGCCAGAACTATGGCTACACCTTC.

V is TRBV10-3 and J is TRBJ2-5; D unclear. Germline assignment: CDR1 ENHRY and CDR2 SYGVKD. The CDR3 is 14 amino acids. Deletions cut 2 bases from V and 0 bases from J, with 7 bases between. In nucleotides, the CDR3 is TGTGCCATCAGTGAGAGGGCCGACCAAGAGACCCAGTACTTC. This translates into CAISERADQETQYF.

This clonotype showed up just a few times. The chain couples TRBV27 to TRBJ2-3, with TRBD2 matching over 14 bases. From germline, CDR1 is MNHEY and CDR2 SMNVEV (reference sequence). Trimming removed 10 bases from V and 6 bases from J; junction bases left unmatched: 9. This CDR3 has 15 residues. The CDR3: CATRLAGGPWDTQYF. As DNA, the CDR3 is TGTGCCACCAGACTAGCGGGGGGGCCGTGGGATACGCAGTATTTT.

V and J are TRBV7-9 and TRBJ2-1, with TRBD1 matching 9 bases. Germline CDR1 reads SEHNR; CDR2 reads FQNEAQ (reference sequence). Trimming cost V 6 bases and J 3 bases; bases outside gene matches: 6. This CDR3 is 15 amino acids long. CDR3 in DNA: TGTGCCAGCAGACCTGACAGGGGGTACTACAATGAGCAGTTCTTC. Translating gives CASRPDRGYYNEQFF.